The present entry profiles one T cell receptor (beta chain) with its context. The CDR3 is 14 amino acids. Germline loops: CDR1 LNHDA, CDR2 SQIVND (reference sequence). V dropped 5 bases and J dropped 1 base, with 8 bases sitting between them. This specimen belongs to a study of cytomegalovirus exposure and HLA in healthy donors. Using immunoSEQ multiplex PCR, the repertoire was profiled, and TCRdb retains in-frame clones only, with some absent. The data show 150,000 to 200,000 clones, with roughly 83% seen just once and roughly a tenth held by the top ten. The clonotype was recovered from a man aged 30 to 39 in good health and CMV-seropositive. The sequenced material came from PBMCs. The chain carries TRBV19 and TRBJ2-2, with D possibly matching TRBD1 (5 bases). The CDR3 coding sequence is TGTGCCAGTAGTGACAGCGTGAACACCGGGGAGCTGTTTTTT. It yields the protein CASSDSVNTGELFF. The variable domain in full, with the rest retrieved from reference TRBV19 and TRBJ2-2, is DGGITQSPKYLFRKEGQNVTLSCEQNLNHDAMYWYRQDPGQGLRLIYYSQIVNDFQKGDIAEGYSVSREKKESFPLTVTSAQKNPTAFYLCASSDSVNTGELFFGEGSRLTVL.